This T cell receptor (beta chain) was identified during a study of T cells after yellow fever vaccination. The CDR3 runs 12 residues. Trimming left V 3 bases short and J 5 bases short, with 5 bases between. This clonotype was seen a few times. TCRdb re-called the 5' RACE reads with MiXCR, one entry per CDR3 protein. The sample consists of 200,000 to 300,000 distinct CDR3 sequences, roughly 6.8% of them appearing once. The sample here was CD4+ T cells sorted from PBMCs, taken on the day of the yellow fever booster vaccination. V gene TRBV23-1 combines with J gene TRBJ2-1; no reliable D call. TRBV23-1 is assigned to the ORF class and has an uncertain function. The receptor's source is a young man who received the YFV17D yellow fever vaccine. The CDR3 nucleotides are TGCGCCAGCAGTCATCACCACAATGAGCAGTTCTTC. Translating it yields CASSHHHNEQFF.